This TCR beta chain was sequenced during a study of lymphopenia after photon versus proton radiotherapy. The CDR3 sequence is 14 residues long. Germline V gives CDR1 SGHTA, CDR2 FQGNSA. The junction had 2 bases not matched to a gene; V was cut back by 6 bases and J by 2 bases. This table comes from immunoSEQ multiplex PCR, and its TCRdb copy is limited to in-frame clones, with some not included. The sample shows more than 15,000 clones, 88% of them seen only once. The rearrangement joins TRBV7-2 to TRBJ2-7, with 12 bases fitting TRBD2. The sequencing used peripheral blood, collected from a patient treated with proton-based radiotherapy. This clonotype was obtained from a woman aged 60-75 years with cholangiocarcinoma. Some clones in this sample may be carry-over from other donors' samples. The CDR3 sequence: CASRTSGGTYEQYF. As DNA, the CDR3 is TGTGCCAGCAGGACTAGCGGGGGAACCTACGAGCAGTACTTC.